A single sample gave rise to the 2 T cell receptor beta chains below, sequenced in a study of blood T cell repertoires in COVID-19 (dated by TCRdb to between 2020 and 2021). The library was produced with the immunoSEQ multiplex PCR assay. Entries here come from immuneACCESS through TCRdb and include only in-frame sequences with V and J called. Some clones fail to appear in such tables; in the studies checked, an unresolved V gene covers under half of the shortfall, and the cause of the remainder is unknown. The sample contains tens of thousands of clones, nearly 90% of them found a single time. Clones ranked in the top ten supply about a tenth of the sample. Sequenced input: peripheral blood. The receptors stem from a human donor in a cohort sampled during active COVID-19.

The J gene is TRBJ2-1, the V gene TRBV5-1, with TRBD2 matching over 11 bases. The V and J ends lost 5 bases and 8 bases, in that order; junction bases with no gene match: 9. Germline-derived CDR1 and CDR2 are SGHRS and YFSETQ. The CDR3 contains 15 residues. The CDR3 is CASRRNSGRAHEQFF. CDR3 DNA: TGCGCCAGCAGGAGGAATAGCGGGAGGGCTCATGAGCAGTTCTTC.

The chain uses TRBV2 and TRBJ1-5; D possibly corresponds to TRBD1 (6 bases). V lost 7 bases, J lost 7 bases, and 17 bases lay in between. CDR1 is SNHLY, CDR2 FYNNEI, per germline. The CDR3 runs to 14 residues. The CDR3 DNA follows: TGTGCCAGCACGGAGGGGGGGCAAAGGCAGCCCCAGCATTTT. Translated: CASTEGGQRQPQHF.